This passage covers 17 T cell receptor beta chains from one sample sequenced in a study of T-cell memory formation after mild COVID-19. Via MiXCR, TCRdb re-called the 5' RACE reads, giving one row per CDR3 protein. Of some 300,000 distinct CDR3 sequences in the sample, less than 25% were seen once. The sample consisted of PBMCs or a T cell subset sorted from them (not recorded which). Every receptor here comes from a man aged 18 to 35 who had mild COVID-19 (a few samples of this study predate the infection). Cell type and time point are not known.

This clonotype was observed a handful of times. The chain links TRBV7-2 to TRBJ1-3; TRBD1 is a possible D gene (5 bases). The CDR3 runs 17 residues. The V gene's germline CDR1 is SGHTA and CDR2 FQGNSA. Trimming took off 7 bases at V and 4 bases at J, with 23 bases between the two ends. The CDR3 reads CASTPMTRVFPGNTIYF. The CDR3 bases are TGTGCCAGCACCCCAATGACCAGGGTTTTCCCCGGAAACACCATATATTTT.

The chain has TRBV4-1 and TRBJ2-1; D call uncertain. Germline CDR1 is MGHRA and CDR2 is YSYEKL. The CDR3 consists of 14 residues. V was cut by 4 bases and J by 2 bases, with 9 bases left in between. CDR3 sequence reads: CASSLVSAYNEQFF. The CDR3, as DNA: TGCGCCAGCAGCCTCGTTAGTGCCTACAATGAGCAGTTCTTC.

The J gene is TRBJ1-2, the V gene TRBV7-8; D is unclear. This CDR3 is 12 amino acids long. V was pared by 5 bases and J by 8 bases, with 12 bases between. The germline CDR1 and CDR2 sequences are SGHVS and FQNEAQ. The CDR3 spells CASSAWATGYTF. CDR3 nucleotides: TGTGCCAGCAGCGCCTGGGCGACCGGCTACACCTTC. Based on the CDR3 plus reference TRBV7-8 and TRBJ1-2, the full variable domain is GAGVSQSPRYKVAKRGQDVALRCDPISGHVSLFWYQQALGQGPEFLTYFQNEAQLDKSGLPSDRFFAERPEGSVSTLKIQRTQQEDSAVYLCASSAWATGYTFGSGTRLTVV.

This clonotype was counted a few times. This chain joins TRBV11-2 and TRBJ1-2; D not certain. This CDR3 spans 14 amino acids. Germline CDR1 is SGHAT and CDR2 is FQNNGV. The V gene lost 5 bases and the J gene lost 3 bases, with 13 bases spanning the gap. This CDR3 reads CASSLRENDYGYTF. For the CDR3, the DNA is TGTGCCAGCAGCCTCCGGGAAAACGACTATGGCTACACCTTC.

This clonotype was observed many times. This CDR3 is CSVVNRAGVLNEQFF. For the CDR3, the DNA is TGCAGCGTTGTAAATCGGGCGGGGGTCTTAAATGAGCAGTTCTTC. The chain couples TRBV29-1 to TRBJ2-1, with 7 positions matching TRBD2. The CDR3 has 15 amino acids. CDR1 and CDR2 from the germline V gene are SQVTM and ANQGSEA. Unmatched junction bases numbered 13, after V lost 4 bases and J lost 7 bases.

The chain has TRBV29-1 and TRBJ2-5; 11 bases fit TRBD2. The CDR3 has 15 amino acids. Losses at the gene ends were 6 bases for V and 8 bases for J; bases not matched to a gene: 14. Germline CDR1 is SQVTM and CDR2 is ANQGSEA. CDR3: CSVDPTSGGAETQYF. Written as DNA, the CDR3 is TGCAGCGTCGACCCCACTAGCGGGGGTGCAGAAACCCAGTACTTC.

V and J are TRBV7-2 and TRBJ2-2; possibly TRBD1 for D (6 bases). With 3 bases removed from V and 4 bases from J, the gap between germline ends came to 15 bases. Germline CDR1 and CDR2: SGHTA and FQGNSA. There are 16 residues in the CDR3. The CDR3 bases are TGTGCCAGCAGCTTCCAGATAAGGACAGCCACCGGGGAGCTGTTTTTT. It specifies CASSFQIRTATGELFF.

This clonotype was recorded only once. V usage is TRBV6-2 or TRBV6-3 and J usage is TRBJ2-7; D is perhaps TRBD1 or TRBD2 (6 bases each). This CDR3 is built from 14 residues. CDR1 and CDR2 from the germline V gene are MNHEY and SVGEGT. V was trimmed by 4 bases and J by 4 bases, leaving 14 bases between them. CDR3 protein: CASSSAGGRYEQYV. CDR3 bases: TGTGCCAGCAGTTCGGCTGGGGGGCGGTACGAGCAGTACGTC.

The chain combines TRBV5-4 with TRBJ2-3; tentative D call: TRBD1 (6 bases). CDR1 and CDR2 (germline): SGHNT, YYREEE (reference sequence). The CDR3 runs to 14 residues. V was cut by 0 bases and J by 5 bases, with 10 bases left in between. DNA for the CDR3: TGTGCCAGCAGCTTGGGACAGGTCGGAGATACGCAGTATTTT. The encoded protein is CASSLGQVGDTQYF.

The CDR3 DNA is TGCAGTGCTAGTCTCTGGGATGGCTACACCTTC. It codes for CSASLWDGYTF. The rearrangement links TRBV20-1 to TRBJ1-2, with D uncertain. Germline V CDR1 and CDR2: DFQATT, SNEGSKA (reference sequence). This CDR3 comprises 11 residues. Trimming took 3 bases from V and 6 from J, leaving 8 bases between them.

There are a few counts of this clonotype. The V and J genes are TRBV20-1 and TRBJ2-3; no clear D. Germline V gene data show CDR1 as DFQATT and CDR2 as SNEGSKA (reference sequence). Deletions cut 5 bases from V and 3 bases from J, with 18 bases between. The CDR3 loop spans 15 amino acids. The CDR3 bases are TGCAGTGCTGGTGACGTCTCTCGATGGACAGATACGCAGTATTTT. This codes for CSAGDVSRWTDTQYF.

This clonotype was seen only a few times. The CDR3 DNA follows: TGTGCCAGCTATTCCCCTCAGCGGGCAGATACGCAGTATTTT. It translates to CASYSPQRADTQYF. The chain uses TRBV12-3 or TRBV12-4 and TRBJ2-3, with D tentatively TRBD2 (6 bases). The CDR3 runs to 14 residues. The V end was cut by 8 bases, the J end by 4 bases, with 16 bases between.

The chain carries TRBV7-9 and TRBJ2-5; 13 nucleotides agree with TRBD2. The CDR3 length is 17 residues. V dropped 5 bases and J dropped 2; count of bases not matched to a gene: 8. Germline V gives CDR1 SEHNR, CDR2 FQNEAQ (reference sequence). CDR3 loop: CASSGRTSGGPQETQYF. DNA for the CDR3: TGTGCCAGCAGCGGGAGGACTAGCGGGGGACCACAAGAGACCCAGTACTTC.

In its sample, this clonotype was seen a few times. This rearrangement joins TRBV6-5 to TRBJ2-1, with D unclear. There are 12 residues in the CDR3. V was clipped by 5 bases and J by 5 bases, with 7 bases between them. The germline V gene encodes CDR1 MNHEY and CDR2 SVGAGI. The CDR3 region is CASSSQNNEQFF. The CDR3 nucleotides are TGTGCCAGCAGTAGCCAGAACAATGAGCAGTTCTTC.

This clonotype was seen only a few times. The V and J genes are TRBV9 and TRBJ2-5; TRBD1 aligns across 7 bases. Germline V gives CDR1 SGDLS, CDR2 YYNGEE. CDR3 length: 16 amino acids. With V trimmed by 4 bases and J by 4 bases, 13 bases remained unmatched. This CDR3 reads CASSPHLTGEGETQYF. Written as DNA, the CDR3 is TGTGCCAGCAGCCCACATCTTACAGGGGAAGGAGAGACCCAGTACTTC.

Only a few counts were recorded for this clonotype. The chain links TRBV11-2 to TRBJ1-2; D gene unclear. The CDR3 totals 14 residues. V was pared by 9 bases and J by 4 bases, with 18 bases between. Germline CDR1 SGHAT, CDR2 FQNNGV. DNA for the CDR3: TGTGCCAGTTCCGTGAGCCCTCCTGGCTATGGCTACACCTTC. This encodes CASSVSPPGYGYTF.

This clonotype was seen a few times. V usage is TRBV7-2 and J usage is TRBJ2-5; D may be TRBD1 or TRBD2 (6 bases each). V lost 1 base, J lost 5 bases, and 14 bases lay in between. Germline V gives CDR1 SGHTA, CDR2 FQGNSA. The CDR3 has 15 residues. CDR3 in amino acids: CASSLVGALAETQYF. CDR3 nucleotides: TGTGCCAGCAGCTTAGTGGGGGCCCTAGCGGAGACCCAGTACTTC. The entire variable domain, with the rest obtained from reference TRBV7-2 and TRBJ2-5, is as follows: GAGVSQSPSNKVTEKGKDVELRCDPISGHTALYWYRQSLGQGLEFLIYFQGNSAPDKSGLPSDRFSAERTGGSVSTLTIQRTQQEDSAVYLCASSLVGALAETQYFGPGTRLLVL.